Sequencing of this T cell receptor (beta chain) was carried out in a study of T-cell reconstitution after alpha-beta-depleted transplantation in children. This clonotype was seen many times. Germline values: CDR1 SQVTM, CDR2 ANQGSEA. The CDR3 is 14 amino acids. V was pared by 3 bases and J by 0 bases, with 12 bases between. Unique molecular identifiers were incorporated during preparation of the TCRbeta library. MiXCR was run by TCRdb on the PCR reads, yielding one entry per CDR3 protein. The table lists 240,000 or so distinct CDR3 sequences, approximately 12% of them singletons. The specimen comprised PBMCs from the stem cell graft donor, sampled from the stem cell graft. The receptor was derived from a human donor who donated a stem cell graft to a child with acute lymphoblastic leukemia. The rearrangement uses TRBV29-1 and TRBJ2-7; D may be TRBD2 (6 bases). CDR3 nucleotides: TGCAGCGTTGATGGGAGGTTTAGCTCCTACGAGCAGTACTTC. This gives the protein CSVDGRFSSYEQYF.